One sample yielded the 23 T cell receptor beta chains listed below, sequenced in a study of long-term antiretroviral therapy in people with HIV. immunoSEQ v3.0 was run at survey level. Repertoires were generated with immunoSEQ multiplex PCR, while TCRdb's copy carries only in-frame clones and drops some. The sample yields about 39,000 clones, about 86% seen once. Here the sequenced sample was unsorted PBMCs, taken just before starting antiretroviral therapy. The receptors here all came from a woman aged 18-29 years with HIV.

This clone showed up just once. This chain links TRBV7-9 with TRBJ2-5; 14 bases line up with TRBD2. V gave up 6 bases and J gave up 5 bases; unmatched junction bases: 5. The CDR3 is made up of 15 amino acids. Germline CDR1 and CDR2: SEHNR and FQNEAQ (reference sequence). CDR3 nucleotide sequence: TGTGCCAGCAGGGGGACTAGCGGGAGCCGGGAGACCCAGTACTTC. It specifies CASRGTSGSRETQYF.

A word on this clone: The same CDR3 is also encoded by other DNA sequences in this sample. The chain is built from TRBV4-1 and TRBJ1-4; the D is unclear. The CDR3 contains 11 residues. V gave up 3 bases and J gave up 8 bases, with 4 bases separating them. Germline V gene data show CDR1 as MGHRA and CDR2 as YSYEKL. CDR3 region: CASSQVEKLFF. The DNA for the CDR3 is TGCGCCAGCAGCCAGGTGGAAAAACTGTTTTTT.

This clone was counted only a few times. V and J are TRBV6-5 and TRBJ1-1, with 11 nucleotides matching TRBD1. The CDR3 has 14 residues. J gave up 4 bases and V 2 bases, and 0 bases lay outside the gene matches. Germline V gives CDR1 MNHEY, CDR2 SVGAGI. This CDR3 reads CASSYGTGGTEAFF. Written as DNA, the CDR3 is TGTGCCAGCAGTTACGGGACAGGGGGCACTGAAGCTTTCTTT.

This clone was seen more than once but under ten times. The chain carries TRBV4-3 and TRBJ2-1; 14 bases fit TRBD2. Trimming took 1 base from V and 4 from J; bases not matched to a gene: 0. The CDR3 totals 16 residues. The germline gives CDR1 LGHNA, CDR2 YSLEER. The CDR3 loop reads CASSQGLAGGYNEQFF. CDR3 bases: TGCGCCAGCAGCCAAGGACTAGCGGGAGGGTACAATGAGCAGTTCTTC.

The chain uses TRBV29-1 and TRBJ2-2; 7 positions agree with TRBD2. Germline assignment: CDR1 SQVTM and CDR2 ANQGSEA. The length of the CDR3 is 15 residues. Unmatched junction bases numbered 12, after V lost 4 bases and J lost 7 bases. The DNA for the CDR3 is TGCAGCGTTGGGGTTTTGGCGGGAGCGAACGGGGAGCTGTTTTTT. Translation: CSVGVLAGANGELFF.

The chain links TRBV4-3 to TRBJ2-2; 7 positions agree with TRBD1. Germline V CDR1 and CDR2: LGHNA, YSLEER. V was pared by 4 bases and J by 4 bases, with 6 bases of the junction left unmatched. CDR3 length equals 15 residues. The CDR3 sequence: CASSRQGTGTGELFF. Here the CDR3 DNA reads TGCGCCAGCAGCCGACAGGGAACGGGCACCGGGGAGCTGTTTTTT.

The rearrangement links TRBV4-3 to TRBJ1-5; D may be TRBD1 (6 bases). The CDR3 is 15 residues long. Germline V gene sequence: CDR1 LGHNA, CDR2 YSLEER. Trimming stripped 2 bases from V and 1 base from J, with 9 bases between. CDR3 DNA sequence: TGCGCCAGCAGCCAAATAGGGGGAAGCAATCAGCCCCAGCATTTT. Translating gives CASSQIGGSNQPQHF.

This chain joins TRBV27 and TRBJ2-2; 12 nucleotides line up with TRBD2. The CDR3 sequence is 17 residues long. The germline V gene encodes CDR1 MNHEY and CDR2 SMNVEV (reference sequence). The ends lost 4 bases at V and 7 bases at J; junction bases unmatched: 10. The CDR3: CASSSTPSGRVIGELFF. The CDR3 DNA sequence: TGTGCCAGCAGTTCAACCCCTAGCGGGAGGGTTATCGGGGAGCTGTTTTTT.

The chain combines TRBV25-1 with TRBJ1-2; 8 nucleotides agree with TRBD1. The germline CDR1 and CDR2 sequences are MGHDK and SYGVNS. Germline trimming cut 10 bases from V and 5 bases from J; bases unmatched to any gene: 9. The CDR3 is 13 residues long. CDR3 bases: TGTGCCACCTACAACAGGGGGTGGTATGGCTACACCTTC. As protein: CATYNRGWYGYTF.

This clone was observed once. V is TRBV5-5 and J is TRBJ2-4; D might be TRBD1 (5 bases). V lost 1 base and J 5 bases, leaving 19 bases between the germline ends. The germline gives CDR1 SGHKS, CDR2 YYEKEE (reference sequence). The CDR3 is 17 residues long. The CDR3 reads CASSLFVAGARQNIQYF. The CDR3, as DNA: TGTGCCAGCAGCTTGTTTGTTGCTGGGGCCCGCCAAAACATTCAGTACTTC.

This chain joins TRBV2 and TRBJ2-1, with 7 bases fitting TRBD2. The CDR3 runs to 16 residues. The germline gives CDR1 SNHLY, CDR2 FYNNEI. The V gene end was trimmed by 0 bases and the J gene end by 9 bases; junction bases not matched to a gene: 11. In nucleotides, the CDR3 is TGTGCCAGCAGTGAAGCGCTCGCGGGAGAATTGGGTGAGCAGTTCTTC. Its protein is CASSEALAGELGEQFF.

The chain is built from TRBV7-8 and TRBJ1-5; D perhaps matches TRBD1 (5 bases). V shed 5 bases and J shed 6 bases, with 20 bases lying between them. Germline CDR1 and CDR2: SGHVS and FQNEAQ. The CDR3 sequence is 16 residues long. CDR3 in DNA: TGTGCCAGCAGCCCGGTAGCAGGGTTGATTAGTCAGCCCCAGCATTTT. Amino acids: CASSPVAGLISQPQHF.

The chain is built from TRBV9 and TRBJ2-7; D not resolved. Germline-derived CDR1 and CDR2 are SGDLS and YYNGEE. V was shortened by 4 bases and J by 7 bases, with 15 bases between the two germline ends. The CDR3 length is 13 residues. The chain's CDR3 is CASSPAARGEQYF. CDR3 in DNA: TGTGCCAGCAGCCCGGCCGCCCGTGGGGAGCAGTACTTC.

The chain uses TRBV25-1 and TRBJ1-2; 8 bases are a match to TRBD1. Losses at the gene ends were 4 bases for V and 8 bases for J; bases not matched to a gene: 15. This CDR3 is built from 16 residues. Per germline, CDR1 MGHDK and CDR2 SYGVNS. Here the CDR3 reads CASSALGRGRVRGYTF. CDR3 DNA: TGTGCCAGCAGTGCATTAGGCAGGGGGCGGGTGAGGGGCTACACCTTC.

A single count supports this clone. The gene calls are TRBV6-1 and TRBJ2-7, with TRBD2 identical over 9 bases. This CDR3 contains 15 residues. Germline lookup yields CDR1 MNHNS and CDR2 SASEGT. J lost 0 bases, V lost 0 bases, and 0 bases had no gene match. The DNA of the CDR3 is TGTGCCAGCAGTGAAGCTAGCGGGAGCTCCTACGAGCAGTACTTC. It translates to CASSEASGSSYEQYF.

In its sample, this clone was seen a few times. The chain employs TRBV7-8 and TRBJ2-2; 7 bases align to TRBD1. V trimming: 5 bases; J trimming: 1 base; junction bases outside the gene matches: 7. The CDR3 is 16 amino acids. Germline V gene data show CDR1 as SGHVS and CDR2 as FQNEAQ. CDR3 protein: CASSLGAGGNTGELFF. The DNA of the CDR3 is TGTGCCAGCAGCCTTGGGGCAGGGGGGAACACCGGGGAGCTGTTTTTT.

The genes are TRBV11-1 and TRBJ2-5; the D gene is possibly TRBD1 (6 bases). The CDR3 extends over 14 amino acids. The germline gives CDR1 SGHAT, CDR2 FQDESV (reference sequence). Between the trimmed V and J ends, which lost 5 bases and 1 base, there was a span of 11 bases. The CDR3 spells CASSPGQFQETQYF. As DNA, the CDR3 is TGTGCCAGCAGCCCAGGACAGTTCCAAGAGACCCAGTACTTC.

The V gene is TRBV5-6, the J gene TRBJ2-5, with D perhaps matching TRBD2 (5 bases). The CDR3 is 12 amino acids. V lost 2 bases and J lost 9, with 11 bases in between. CDR1 is SGHDT and CDR2 is YYEEEE in the germline V gene. In DNA, the CDR3 is TGTGCCAGCAGCTTCGGTGGGAGTCCCCAGTACTTC. It is translated as CASSFGGSPQYF.

The genes are TRBV27 and TRBJ2-2; D gene ambiguous. The V gene's germline CDR1 is MNHEY and CDR2 SMNVEV (reference sequence). V was trimmed by 3 bases and J by 6 bases, leaving 14 bases between them. This CDR3 region has 15 residues. DNA of the CDR3: TGTGCCAGCAGTTTTGTTCAGTCTGTTGCCGGGGAGCTGTTTTTT. Translation gives CASSFVQSVAGELFF.

The J gene is TRBJ2-3, the V gene TRBV5-6; 7 bases fit TRBD2. Germline CDR1 and CDR2: SGHDT and YYEEEE. With 0 bases clipped from V and 2 bases from J, the junction kept 12 bases outside the gene matches. The CDR3 length is 18 residues. DNA of the CDR3: TGTGCCAGCAGCTTGGCCCTTGTCCGACTAGCAAACACAGATACGCAGTATTTT. Protein: CASSLALVRLANTDTQYF.

The chain's CDR3 is CASSSYPQPGTGMGYTF. The DNA for the CDR3 is TGTGCCAGCAGCTCTTACCCCCAACCCGGGACAGGGATGGGCTACACCTTC. The V and J genes are TRBV13 and TRBJ1-2; 9 nucleotides align to TRBD1. The CDR3 has 17 residues. The junction had 17 bases not matched to a gene; V was cut back by 4 bases and J by 8 bases. The germline gives CDR1 PRHDT, CDR2 FYEKMQ (reference sequence).

The V call is TRBV28, the J call TRBJ2-5, with D possibly TRBD2 on 6 matching bases. V was clipped by 2 bases and J by 5 bases, with 9 bases between them. From germline, CDR1 is MDHEN and CDR2 SYDVKM. The CDR3 extends over 13 amino acids. CDR3 sequence: CASSLRLEETQYF. In DNA, the CDR3 is TGTGCCAGCAGTTTAAGACTAGAGGAGACCCAGTACTTC. The full variable domain, completed using reference TRBV28 and TRBJ2-5, is DVKVTQSSRYLVKRTGEKVFLECVQDMDHENMFWYRQDPGLGLRLIYFSYDVKMKEKGDIPEGYSVSREKKERFSLILESASTNQTSMYLCASSLRLEETQYFGPGTRLLVL.

The chain recombines TRBV27 with TRBJ1-2; 9 bases map to TRBD1. Unmatched junction bases numbered 8, after V lost 4 bases and J lost 2 bases. Germline V gives CDR1 MNHEY, CDR2 SMNVEV (reference sequence). The CDR3 contains 16 residues. The CDR3: CASSSRPGQGNYGYTF. The DNA for the CDR3 is TGTGCCAGCAGTTCCCGTCCGGGACAGGGAAACTATGGCTACACCTTC.